The clone carrying this TCR beta chain has at least ten counts. The antigen is unknown. This sample stems from a study of CD8 T cells in ankylosing spondylitis. Study-wide results and limits: Earlier authors reported some of these motif variants in reactive arthritis synovial fluid and blood.

Making use of molecular barcodes, quantitative 5'-RACE generated TCR beta libraries. Via MiXCR, TCRdb re-called the 5' RACE reads, giving one row per CDR3 protein. The sample lists about 130,000 distinct CDR3 sequences, about 6.5% seen once, with over 9% in the top ten. Deletions cut 6 bases from V and 9 bases from J, with 11 bases between. The CDR3 runs to 11 residues. The receptor was derived from a male donor with ankylosing spondylitis or in good health (not recorded which). The V call is TRBV12-3 or TRBV12-4, the J call TRBJ2-5, with a tentative D call TRBD1 (6 bases). The source material was blood, either unsorted or a sorted T cell fraction (not recorded which). The DNA of the CDR3 is TGTGCCAGCAGCGTACAGGGAGCCCAGTACTTC. Translating it yields CASSVQGAQYF.